These T cell receptor beta chains were read from a single sample in a study of blood T cell repertoires in COVID-19. Clones were read by immunoSEQ multiplex PCR, and TCRdb kept only the in-frame ones, dropping some. The table has some 67,000 clones, around 90% seen once; the top ten hold 19%. The sequencing input was peripheral blood. The receptors were sampled from a woman older than 75 with acute or convalescent COVID-19. Both conserved end residues are part of each CDR3. D genes are given only for firm matches. Clone size is stated in some rows and not others, as once, few, many or a class when expanded.

abundance,d_gene,j_gene,v_gene,CDR3aa,CDR3nt
.,TRBD1,TRBJ2-1,TRBV5-6,CASSYGQGLGNEQFF,TGTGCCAGCAGCTATGGACAGGGTTTAGGCAATGAGCAGTTCTTC
.,TRBD2,TRBJ2-7,TRBV28,CASSRERRTTSVKF,TGTGCCAGCAGCAGAGAGAGGAGAACTACTAGCGTTAAATTC
.,TRBD1,TRBJ1-1,TRBV29-1,CSVGTALNTEAFF,TGCAGCGTCGGGACAGCCCTTAACACTGAAGCTTTCTTT
once,.,TRBJ1-1,TRBV10-3,CAISESGNTEAFF,TGTGCCATCAGTGAGTCCGGGAACACTGAAGCTTTCTTT
.,TRBD1,TRBJ2-2,TRBV7-2,CASSLDPPPQGVMFF,TGTGCCAGCAGCTTAGACCCCCCCCCGCAGGGGGTGATGTTTTTT
.,.,TRBJ1-6,TRBV5-4,CASSLLSNSPLHF,TGTGCCAGCAGCTTGTTGAGTAATTCACCCCTCCACTTT
.,.,TRBJ1-1,TRBV25-1,CASRGAMNTEAFF,TGTGCCAGCAGGGGCGCGATGAACACTGAAGCTTTCTTT
.,.,TRBJ2-5,TRBV7-9,CASSSLQETQYF,TGTGCCAGCAGCTCTCTTCAGGAGACCCAGTACTTC
few,TRBD1,TRBJ2-2,TRBV4-1,CASSPFTGGLTGELFF,TGCGCCAGCAGCCCGTTTACAGGGGGCCTGACCGGGGAGCTGTTTTTT
.,.,TRBJ1-1,TRBV25-1,CASSESLRGTEAFF,TGTGCCAGCAGTGAATCCCTTAGGGGCACTGAAGCTTTCTTT
.,.,TRBJ2-7,TRBV6-1,CASSEMGLSSYEQYF,TGTGCCAGCAGTGAAATGGGACTCTCCTCCTACGAGCAGTACTTC
.,TRBD1,TRBJ2-1,TRBV15,CATSYGTGEFF,TGTGCCACCAGTTACGGGACAGGGGAATTCTTC
.,.,TRBJ1-5,TRBV6-1,CASSEVGGGSYQPQHF,TGTGCCAGCAGTGAAGTTGGGGGCGGGAGTTATCAGCCCCAGCATTTT
few,TRBD1,TRBJ2-7,TRBV24-1,CATSDRDRGGQYF,TGTGCCACCAGTGATCGGGACAGGGGAGGGCAGTACTTC
.,TRBD1,TRBJ1-1,TRBV28,CASTLYRGRNTEAFF,TGTGCCAGCACTCTTTACAGGGGGCGGAACACTGAAGCTTTCTTT
.,.,TRBJ2-3,TRBV9,CASSVEEGSTDTQYF,TGTGCCAGCAGCGTCGAGGAGGGATCCACAGATACGCAGTATTTT
.,TRBD1,TRBJ1-1,TRBV9,CASSATGAVGGTEAFF,TGTGCCAGCAGCGCGACAGGGGCCGTGGGGGGCACTGAAGCTTTCTTT
.,.,TRBJ2-3,TRBV28,CATAVTDTQYF,TGTGCAACCGCGGTCACAGATACGCAGTATTTT
.,TRBD1,TRBJ2-7,TRBV18,CASSRVGDSSYEQYF,TGTGCCAGCTCACGTGTTGGGGACAGCTCCTACGAGCAGTACTTC
.,.,TRBJ2-3,TRBV9,CASSVEPTDTQYF,TGTGCCAGCAGCGTAGAGCCCACAGATACGCAGTATTTT
.,.,TRBJ1-5,TRBV7-9,CASSFEADQPQHF,TGTGCCAGCAGCTTCGAGGCGGATCAGCCCCAGCATTTT
.,TRBD1,TRBJ2-5,TRBV10-3,CAISPGTGGNIQETQYF,TGTGCCATCAGTCCCGGGACAGGGGGCAACATTCAAGAGACCCAGTACTTC
few,.,TRBJ1-6,TRBV4-1,CASSQAGPDNSPLHF,TGCGCCAGCAGCCAAGCAGGGCCGGACAATTCACCCCTCCACTTT
.,TRBD1,TRBJ1-6,TRBV9,CASSGDRRNSPLHF,TGTGCCAGCAGCGGGGACAGGAGAAATTCACCCCTCCACTTT
.,.,TRBJ1-3,TRBV6-5,CASSSGLGNTIYF,TGTGCCAGCAGTTCAGGACTTGGAAACACCATATATTTT
.,.,TRBJ1-2,TRBV1,CTSSQTLRPGANYGYTF,TGCACCAGCAGCCAAACCCTGCGACCGGGGGCTAACTATGGCTACACCTTC
.,TRBD1,TRBJ2-4,TRBV18,CASSMDRGNIQYF,TGTGCCAGCTCAATGGACAGGGGAAACATTCAGTACTTC
.,.,TRBJ1-6,TRBV5-1,CASSLERRVANSPLHF,TGCGCCAGCAGCTTGGAAAGGAGGGTGGCCAATTCACCCCTCCACTTT
.,TRBD1,TRBJ1-5,TRBV18,CASSQDRGGLSNQPQHF,TGTGCCAGCTCACAGGACAGGGGTGGTTTGAGCAATCAGCCCCAGCATTTT
.,.,TRBJ2-7,TRBV28,CASSLSSGGVSYEQYF,TGTGCCAGCAGTTTGTCCAGCGGAGGGGTCTCCTACGAGCAGTACTTC
.,TRBD2,TRBJ2-5,TRBV19,CASSIAGTSGIGGETQYF,TGTGCCAGTAGTATAGCGGGGACTAGCGGAATCGGGGGGGAGACCCAGTACTTC
.,TRBD2,TRBJ2-7,TRBV2,CASSPIRTSVSYEQYF,TGTGCCAGCAGCCCCATACGGACTAGCGTGTCCTACGAGCAGTACTTC
.,.,TRBJ1-1,TRBV9,CASSVQALFNTEAFF,TGTGCCAGCAGCGTACAGGCCTTATTTAACACTGAAGCTTTCTTT
.,TRBD1,TRBJ1-1,TRBV6-2/TRBV6-3,CASSDSGTGGNTEAFF,TGTGCCAGCAGTGACTCCGGGACAGGGGGGAACACTGAAGCTTTCTTT
few,TRBD2,TRBJ2-1,TRBV4-1,CASSLQRGYNEQFF,TGCGCCAGCAGCCTTCAGCGGGGCTACAATGAGCAGTTCTTC
.,.,TRBJ1-2,TRBV4-1,CASSQVYGTPNPPAYGYTF,TGCGCCAGCAGCCAAGTCTACGGGACACCTAACCCCCCGGCCTATGGCTACACCTTC
.,TRBD2,TRBJ2-1,TRBV9,CASSLTMTSGNLPEQFF,TGTGCCAGCAGCCTCACTATGACTAGCGGGAATTTGCCTGAGCAGTTCTTC
.,.,TRBJ1-2,TRBV2,CASTDTFYGYTF,TGTGCCAGCACGGACACATTCTATGGCTACACCTTC
.,.,TRBJ1-5,TRBV24-1,CATSPTRGAGQPQHF,TGTGCCACCTCCCCCACCAGGGGCGCGGGTCAGCCCCAGCATTTT
few,TRBD2,TRBJ2-5,TRBV5-1,CASSLAMEASGGVETQYF,TGCGCCAGCAGCTTGGCCATGGAGGCTAGCGGGGGGGTAGAGACCCAGTACTTC
.,TRBD1,TRBJ1-4,TRBV5-1,CASSLDGTGSEKLFF,TGCGCCAGCAGCTTAGACGGGACAGGAAGCGAAAAACTGTTTTTT
once,.,TRBJ1-3,TRBV6-2/TRBV6-3,CASSYIQGATGNTIYF,TGTGCCAGCAGTTACATTCAAGGGGCAACTGGAAACACCATATATTTT
.,.,TRBJ2-1,TRBV7-9,CASSLTGGPSNEQFF,TGTGCCAGCAGCTTAACGGGGGGCCCGTCCAATGAGCAGTTCTTC
once,.,TRBJ1-5,TRBV28,CASRQPESIRPQHF,TGTGCCAGCAGGCAACCTGAGTCTATACGGCCCCAGCATTTT
.,TRBD1,TRBJ1-6,TRBV10-3,CAISSGTVGSPLHF,TGTGCCATCAGTTCCGGGACAGTGGGTTCACCCCTCCACTTT
.,.,TRBJ2-7,TRBV4-1,CASSQDTTYEQYF,TGCGCCAGCAGCCAAGATACAACCTACGAGCAGTACTTC
.,TRBD1,TRBJ2-7,TRBV7-2,CASSLVGTESYEQYF,TGTGCCAGCAGCTTAGTTGGGACAGAGTCCTACGAGCAGTACTTC
.,TRBD1,TRBJ1-2,TRBV3-1/TRBV3-2,CASSQGVARGNYGYTF,TGTGCCAGCAGCCAAGGAGTGGCCAGGGGGAACTATGGCTACACCTTC
.,.,TRBJ1-5,TRBV2,CASTEGRGQPQHF,TGTGCCAGCACCGAGGGCAGGGGACAGCCCCAGCATTTT
.,.,TRBJ1-2,TRBV6-5,CASSYSKAASSYGYTF,TGTGCCAGCAGTTACTCGAAGGCGGCCAGTTCCTATGGCTACACCTTC
.,TRBD1,TRBJ1-1,TRBV9,CASSGGQGVSEAFF,TGTGCCAGCAGCGGGGGACAGGGTGTTAGCGAAGCTTTCTTT
few,.,TRBJ1-6,TRBV30,CAGGTAAPLHF,TGTGCCGGGGGGACCGCGGCGCCCCTCCACTTT
.,.,TRBJ1-2,TRBV10-3,CAISEPSGGYTF,TGTGCCATCAGTGAGCCGAGTGGTGGCTACACCTTC
.,.,TRBJ2-1,TRBV30,CAWWPHGVSYNEQFF,TGTGCCTGGTGGCCCCACGGGGTCTCCTACAATGAGCAGTTCTTC
.,.,TRBJ2-3,TRBV13,CASSLGPSDTQYF,TGTGCCAGCAGCTTGGGCCCCAGTGATACGCAGTATTTT